One and the same sample provided the 3 T cell receptor beta chains below, sequenced in a study of shared clonotypes between healthy human individuals (dated by TCRdb to 2018 to 2021). CD8 naive samples were CD45RO-negative cells positively selected for CCR7, giving a CD45RA+CCR7+ population that excluded TemRA cells. The method behind the library was the immunoSEQ multiplex PCR assay. The table comes from immuneACCESS by way of TCRdb, which keeps in-frame sequences with V and J called. Part of the clones is missing from these tables; in studies checked, under half for an unresolved V gene and the rest for unknown reasons. The sample table records about 1.9 million clones; just under 95% of these occur just once. The leading ten clones occupy approximately 1.6% of the sample. Input material: naive CD8+ T cells from PBMCs. The meaning of the sample's cell subset or site label: CD45RA+CCR7+. The source of these receptors is a man aged 18 to 35 in good health. Some clones in this sample may be carry-over from other donors' samples.

This rearrangement joins TRBV28 to TRBJ1-2; D gene unclear. The CDR3 runs to 13 residues. The V and J ends lost 4 bases and 5 bases respectively, with 11 bases between them. Germline CDR1 reads MDHEN; CDR2 reads SYDVKM. This CDR3 is CASSSFWEYGYTF. In nucleotides, the CDR3 is TGTGCCAGCAGTTCCTTCTGGGAGTATGGCTACACCTTC.

The chain is built from TRBV25-1 and TRBJ2-5, with TRBD2 identical over 8 bases. V lost 7 bases to trimming and J lost 4 bases; unmatched junction nucleotides: 5. CDR3 length equals 13 residues. Per germline, CDR1 MGHDK and CDR2 SYGVNS. CDR3 bases: TGTGCCAGCAAAGCGGGGGCCCTAGAGACCCAGTACTTC. Amino acids: CASKAGALETQYF.

The chain joins TRBV28 to TRBJ2-7; TRBD2 might be the D (5 bases). Germline V lookup: CDR1 MDHEN, CDR2 SYDVKM. Deletions cut 5 bases from V and 4 bases from J, with 18 bases between. There are 15 residues in the CDR3. The chain's CDR3 is CASSPPTGGWYEQYF. The CDR3 region has the DNA TGTGCCAGCAGTCCCCCCACTGGAGGTTGGTACGAGCAGTACTTC.